These 19 T cell receptor beta chains originate from one sample sequenced in a study of PD-1 blockade in classical Hodgkin lymphoma (dated by TCRdb to the early 2020s). Preparation of the library involved the immunoSEQ multiplex PCR assay. What TCRdb holds here is the immuneACCESS table cut down to in-frame rearrangements. Part of the clones is not present; checked against another copy, under half of the missing clones reflect an unresolved V gene, and the others are unexplained. The sample contains almost 95,000 clones, 83% of them found a single time. The ten largest clones represent approximately 15% of the sample. The intended sense of this specimen's time point label: cycle 4 day 1 (C4D1), after 5 to 7 weeks of nivolumab. Every trial patient had relapsed after autologous stem cell transplantation, and cohorts A, B and C differed in prior brentuximab vedotin exposure. Sequencing used peripheral blood mononuclear cells (PBMCs), obtained before the fourth cycle of nivolumab. The receptors originated from a human donor with classical Hodgkin lymphoma.

In its sample, this clone was seen once. The J gene is TRBJ2-5, the V gene TRBV7-2; D remains unclear. CDR3 length: 11 amino acids. Germline CDR1 and CDR2: SGHTA and FQGNSA. V was pared by 3 bases and J by 1 base, with 0 bases between. The DNA of the CDR3 is TGTGCCAGCAGCTTCCAAGAGACCCAGTACTTC. This translates into CASSFQETQYF. The whole variable domain, remainder taken from reference TRBV7-2 and TRBJ2-5, is GAGVSQSPSNKVTEKGKDVELRCDPISGHTALYWYRQSLGQGLEFLIYFQGNSAPDKSGLPSDRFSAERTGGSVSTLTIQRTQQEDSAVYLCASSFQETQYFGPGTRLLVL.

The rearrangement links TRBV5-4 to TRBJ2-1; D is uncertain. Germline V gene lookup returns CDR1 SGHNT and CDR2 YYREEE (reference sequence). Trimming left V 4 bases short and J 5 bases short, with 16 bases between. This CDR3 is built from 15 residues. This chain's CDR3 is CASSLGSPDDNEQFF. Here the CDR3 DNA reads TGTGCCAGCAGCCTTGGGTCACCTGACGACAATGAGCAGTTCTTC.

The chain joins TRBV9 to TRBJ2-1, with 8 nucleotides matching TRBD2. This CDR3 spans 17 amino acids. From germline, CDR1 is SGDLS and CDR2 YYNGEE. Trimming took 1 base from V and 3 from J; bases not matched to a gene: 9. CDR3: CASSVLGTGGGYNEQFF. The CDR3 DNA sequence: TGTGCCAGCAGCGTACTCGGTACGGGAGGGGGCTACAATGAGCAGTTCTTC.

The chain employs TRBV2 and TRBJ2-1, with unresolved D. The CDR3 spans 14 residues. The V end lost 1 base, the J end lost 4 bases, and 8 bases lay between the germline ends. Germline V gives CDR1 SNHLY, CDR2 FYNNEI. The CDR3: CASSEGEPYNEQFF. For the CDR3, the DNA is TGTGCCAGCAGTGAAGGTGAACCTTACAATGAGCAGTTCTTC. The full variable domain, in which reference TRBV2 and TRBJ2-1 provide the parts outside the CDR3, is EPEVTQTPSHQVTQMGQEVILRCVPISNHLYFYWYRQILGQKVEFLVSFYNNEISEKSEIFDDQFSVERPDGSNFTLKIRSTKLEDSAMYFCASSEGEPYNEQFFGPGTRLTVL.

This rearrangement joins TRBV7-7 to TRBJ2-5, with 9 bases aligning to TRBD1. The V and J ends lost 5 bases and 1 base, in that order; junction bases with no gene match: 5. This CDR3 is 15 amino acids long. The germline V gene has CDR1 SSHAT and CDR2 FNYEAQ (reference sequence). The CDR3 reads CASSTGQGTQETQYF. In DNA form, the CDR3 reads TGTGCCAGCAGCACAGGACAGGGGACCCAAGAGACCCAGTACTTC.

V usage is TRBV6-5 and J usage is TRBJ2-3; no reliable D call. Germline CDR1 is MNHEY and CDR2 is SVGAGI. The CDR3 covers 11 residues. Trimming removed 4 bases at V and 9 bases at J, with 8 bases between. CDR3 loop: CASSSAYTQYF. The CDR3 DNA sequence: TGTGCCAGCAGTTCTGCTTACACGCAGTATTTT.

This clone was observed a handful of times. The rearrangement links TRBV2 to TRBJ2-2; D possibly corresponds to TRBD2 (7 bases). V lost 4 bases, J lost 5 bases, and 17 bases lay in between. The CDR3 length is 16 residues. CDR1 is SNHLY and CDR2 is FYNNEI in the germline V gene. CDR3 sequence reads: CASSASVGGRTGELFF. CDR3 bases: TGTGCCAGCAGTGCCTCCGTCGGGGGGCGGACCGGGGAGCTGTTTTTT.

The rearrangement joins TRBV19 to TRBJ2-7; D is ambiguous. The CDR3 length is 15 residues. The V gene's germline CDR1 is LNHDA and CDR2 SQIVND (reference sequence). Trimming shortened V by 3 bases and J by 2 bases, and 14 bases separated the two germline ends. The CDR3 bases are TGTGCCAGTAGTATTAGTCAGTCCCTAGCCTACGAGCAGTACTTC. It translates to CASSISQSLAYEQYF.

This sequence joins TRBV19 and TRBJ2-2, with D unclear. V lost 7 bases and J 0 bases, leaving 3 bases between the germline ends. CDR3 size: 12 residues. Germline V gene data show CDR1 as LNHDA and CDR2 as SQIVND (reference sequence). The CDR3 reads CASITNTGELFF. For the CDR3, the DNA is TGTGCCAGTATTACGAACACCGGGGAGCTGTTTTTT. Using reference TRBV19 and TRBJ2-2 for the parts outside the CDR3, the full variable domain is DGGITQSPKYLFRKEGQNVTLSCEQNLNHDAMYWYRQDPGQGLRLIYYSQIVNDFQKGDIAEGYSVSREKKESFPLTVTSAQKNPTAFYLCASITNTGELFFGEGSRLTVL.

The chain uses TRBV13 and TRBJ2-7, with D perhaps being TRBD1 or TRBD2 (7 bases each). The V gene lost 5 bases and the J gene lost 6 bases, with 17 bases spanning the gap. Germline CDR1 reads PRHDT; CDR2 reads FYEKMQ (reference sequence). This CDR3 has 14 residues. In nucleotides, the CDR3 is TGTGCCAGCAGCACGCTGACAGGGAGGGTCGAGCAGTACTTC. Translated: CASSTLTGRVEQYF.

This clone came up a few times. The chain has TRBV18 and TRBJ2-1; a weak D match, TRBD1 (6 bases). Germline V gene lookup returns CDR1 KGHSH and CDR2 LQKENI. Trimming shortened V by 4 bases and J by 5 bases, and 15 bases separated the two germline ends. The length of the CDR3 is 15 residues. The CDR3: CASSRGQGSNNEQFF. The CDR3 nucleotides read TGTGCCAGCTCACGCGGGCAGGGGTCGAACAATGAGCAGTTCTTC.

This chain links TRBV25-1 with TRBJ2-2; D may be TRBD2 (5 bases). CDR3 length equals 15 residues. The V end was cut by 3 bases, the J end by 3 bases, with 11 bases between. Germline V lookup: CDR1 MGHDK, CDR2 SYGVNS. The CDR3: CASSDFRGYTGELFF. Written as DNA, the CDR3 is TGTGCCAGCAGTGATTTCCGGGGATACACCGGGGAGCTGTTTTTT.

The rearrangement links TRBV12-5 to TRBJ2-2; D possibly corresponds to TRBD2 (5 bases). Germline V CDR1 and CDR2: LGHNT, FRNRAP. This CDR3 comprises 12 residues. V lost 6 bases and J 8 bases, leaving 10 bases between the germline ends. The CDR3 loop is CASGYGGGELFF. The CDR3 DNA reads TGTGCTAGTGGCTATGGCGGGGGGGAGCTGTTTTTT. The full variable domain, its missing parts supplied by reference TRBV12-5 and TRBJ2-2, is DARVTQTPRHKVTEMGQEVTMRCQPILGHNTVFWYRQTMMQGLELLAYFRNRAPLDDSGMPKDRFSAEMPDATLATLKIQPSEPRDSAVYFCASGYGGGELFFGEGSRLTVL.

V usage is TRBV6-4 and J usage is TRBJ2-1, with D perhaps matching TRBD2 (7 bases). CDR1 is MRHNA, CDR2 SNTAGT, per germline. V dropped 3 bases and J dropped 7 bases, with 13 bases sitting between them. This CDR3 region has 14 residues. Here the CDR3 reads CASSEVGGRNEQFF. CDR3 bases: TGTGCCAGCAGTGAAGTGGGGGGGCGAAATGAGCAGTTCTTC.

The chain links TRBV5-4 to TRBJ1-4; 7 nucleotides line up with TRBD1. Per the germline V gene, CDR1 is SGHNT and CDR2 is YYREEE (reference sequence). The junction had 10 bases not matched to a gene; V was cut back by 0 bases and J by 8 bases. The CDR3 length is 16 residues. CDR3 DNA: TGTGCCAGCAGCTTGGGAGGCGGGACAGAAGGGGAAAAACTGTTTTTT. As protein: CASSLGGGTEGEKLFF.

This rearrangement joins TRBV27 to TRBJ2-7; possible D gene TRBD2, 6 bases. V was cut by 2 bases and J by 5 bases, with 13 bases left in between. The CDR3 contains 14 residues. In germline, CDR1 is MNHEY, CDR2 SMNVEV (reference sequence). CDR3 in amino acids: CASSLLGSQDEQYF. The DNA for the CDR3 is TGTGCCAGCAGTTTACTCGGGAGTCAGGACGAGCAGTACTTC.

The rearrangement joins TRBV7-2 to TRBJ2-5; tentative D call: TRBD1 (6 bases). Trimming shortened V by 5 bases and J by 1 base, and 17 bases separated the two germline ends. Germline V gene lookup returns CDR1 SGHTA and CDR2 FQGNSA. This CDR3 has 16 residues. The CDR3, as DNA: TGTGCCAGCAGCCCCCACTGGCAGACAGGCCAAGAGACCCAGTACTTC. It translates to CASSPHWQTGQETQYF.

The chain links TRBV4-3 to TRBJ1-1, with unresolved D. The germline V gene has CDR1 LGHNA and CDR2 YSLEER. The CDR3 runs to 15 residues. V lost 3 bases and J 0 bases, leaving 11 bases between the germline ends. In nucleotides, the CDR3 is TGCGCCAGCAGCCAGGCCGCGTCGATGAACACTGAAGCTTTCTTT. This codes for CASSQAASMNTEAFF.

The V and J genes are TRBV6-5 and TRBJ1-2; D perhaps matches TRBD1 (6 bases). In germline, CDR1 is MNHEY, CDR2 SVGAGI. The CDR3 covers 12 residues. V lost 6 bases and J 5 bases, leaving 10 bases between the germline ends. The CDR3 loop reads CASRTGPYGYTF. The CDR3 DNA follows: TGTGCCAGCAGAACAGGGCCGTATGGCTACACCTTC.